This T cell receptor beta chain was captured by sequencing in a study of blood T cell repertoires in COVID-19. On the study more broadly: The samples span acute and convalescent COVID-19 from the United States, Italy and Spain.

The protocol was immunoSEQ multiplex PCR, while the TCRdb copy is restricted to in-frame clones and leaves out a portion. The table records around 250,000 clones, roughly 85% of them present only once. This clonotype was obtained from a middle-aged man who had been exposed to COVID-19. The sample comprised PBMCs or T cells enriched from blood (not recorded which).

In DNA, the CDR3 is TGCAGCGTGGGGTTCCGGCTGCGGAGGTACGAGCAGTACTTC. It specifies CSVGFRLRRYEQYF. The chain links TRBV29-1 to TRBJ2-7, with D possibly matching TRBD2 (5 bases). V lost 6 bases, J lost 4 bases, and 19 bases lay in between. The CDR3 has 14 amino acids. The germline CDR1 and CDR2 sequences are SQVTM and ANQGSEA.